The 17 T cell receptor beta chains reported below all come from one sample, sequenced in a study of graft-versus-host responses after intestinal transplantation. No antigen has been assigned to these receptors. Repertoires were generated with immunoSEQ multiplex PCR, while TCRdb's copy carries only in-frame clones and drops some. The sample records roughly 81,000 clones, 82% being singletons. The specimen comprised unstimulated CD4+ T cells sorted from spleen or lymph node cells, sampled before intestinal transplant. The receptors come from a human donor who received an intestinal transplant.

CDR3 sequence (DNA): TGTGCCAGTAGTATTCAGACAGACTACGAGCAGTACTTC. It is translated as CASSIQTDYEQYF. The chain uses TRBV19 and TRBJ2-7, with D maybe TRBD1 (5 bases). Germline values: CDR1 LNHDA, CDR2 SQIVND (reference sequence). The CDR3 sequence is 13 residues long. Trimming cost V 3 bases and J 3 bases, with 9 bases left between them.

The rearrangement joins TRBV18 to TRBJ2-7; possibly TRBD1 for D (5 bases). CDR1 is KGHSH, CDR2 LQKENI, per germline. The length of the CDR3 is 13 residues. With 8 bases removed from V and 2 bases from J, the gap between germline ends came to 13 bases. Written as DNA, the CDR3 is TGTGCCAGCCCCCCGGTAGGGGCCTACGAGCAGTACTTC. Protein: CASPPVGAYEQYF.

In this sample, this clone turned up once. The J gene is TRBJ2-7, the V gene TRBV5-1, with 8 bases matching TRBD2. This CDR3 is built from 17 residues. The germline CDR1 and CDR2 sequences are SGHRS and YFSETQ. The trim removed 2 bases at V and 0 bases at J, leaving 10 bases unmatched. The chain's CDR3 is CASSFGAGGPSSYEQYF. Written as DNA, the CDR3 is TGCGCCAGCAGCTTCGGGGCGGGAGGTCCCAGCTCCTACGAGCAGTACTTC. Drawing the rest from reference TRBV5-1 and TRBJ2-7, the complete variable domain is KAGVTQTPRYLIKTRGQQVTLSCSPISGHRSVSWYQQTPGQGLQFLFEYFSETQRNKGNFPGRFSGRQFSNSRSEMNVSTLELGDSALYLCASSFGAGGPSSYEQYFGPGTRLTVT.

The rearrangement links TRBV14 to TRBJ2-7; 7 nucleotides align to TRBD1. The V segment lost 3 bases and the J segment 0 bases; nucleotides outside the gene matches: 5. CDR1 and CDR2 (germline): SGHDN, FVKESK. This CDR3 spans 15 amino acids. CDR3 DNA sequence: TGTGCCAGCAGCCATTGGGACAGACGCTCCTACGAGCAGTACTTC. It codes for CASSHWDRRSYEQYF.

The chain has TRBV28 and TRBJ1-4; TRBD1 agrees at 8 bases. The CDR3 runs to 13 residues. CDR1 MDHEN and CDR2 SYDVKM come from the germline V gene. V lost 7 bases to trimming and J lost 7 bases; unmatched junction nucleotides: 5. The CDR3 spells CASTGGLVEKLFF. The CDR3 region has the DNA TGTGCCAGCACAGGGGGCTTAGTTGAAAAACTGTTTTTT.

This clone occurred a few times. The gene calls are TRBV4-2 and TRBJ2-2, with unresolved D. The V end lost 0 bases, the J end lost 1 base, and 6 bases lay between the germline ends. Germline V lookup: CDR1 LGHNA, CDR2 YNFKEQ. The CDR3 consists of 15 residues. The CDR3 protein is CASSQDRLNTGELFF. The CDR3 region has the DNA TGTGCCAGCAGCCAAGATCGACTGAACACCGGGGAGCTGTTTTTT.

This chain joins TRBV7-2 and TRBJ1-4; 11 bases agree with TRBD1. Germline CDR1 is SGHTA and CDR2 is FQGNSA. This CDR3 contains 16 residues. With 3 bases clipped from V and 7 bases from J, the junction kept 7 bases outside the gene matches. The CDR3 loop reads CASSFLVGTGGEKLFF. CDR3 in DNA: TGTGCCAGCAGCTTCCTTGTTGGGACAGGGGGTGAAAAACTGTTTTTT.

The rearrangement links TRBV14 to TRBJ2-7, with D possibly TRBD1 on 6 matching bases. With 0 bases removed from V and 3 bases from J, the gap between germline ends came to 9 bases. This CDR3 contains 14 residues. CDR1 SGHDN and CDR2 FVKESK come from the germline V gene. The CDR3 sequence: CASSQEQGLYEQYF. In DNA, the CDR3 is TGTGCCAGCAGCCAAGAACAGGGTCTCTACGAGCAGTACTTC.

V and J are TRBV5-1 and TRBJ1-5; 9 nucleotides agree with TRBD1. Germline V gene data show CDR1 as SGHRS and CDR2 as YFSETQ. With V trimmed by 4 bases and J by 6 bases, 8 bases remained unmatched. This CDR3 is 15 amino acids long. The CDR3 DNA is TGCGCCAGCAGCCCAGGACAGGGGTTTGGTCAGCCCCAGCATTTT. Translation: CASSPGQGFGQPQHF.

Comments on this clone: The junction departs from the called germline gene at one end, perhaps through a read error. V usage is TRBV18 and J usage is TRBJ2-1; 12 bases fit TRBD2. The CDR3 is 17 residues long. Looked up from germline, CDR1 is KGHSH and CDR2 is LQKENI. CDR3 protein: CASSPGLAGISYNEQLF. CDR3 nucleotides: TGTGCCAGCTCACCCGGACTAGCGGGGATCTCCTACAATGAGCAGCTCTTC.

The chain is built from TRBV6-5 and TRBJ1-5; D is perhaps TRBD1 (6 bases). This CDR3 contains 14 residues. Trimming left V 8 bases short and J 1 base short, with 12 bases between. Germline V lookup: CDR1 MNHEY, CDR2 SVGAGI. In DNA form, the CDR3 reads TGTGCCAGCCGACCGGGACAAAGCAATCAGCCCCAGCATTTT. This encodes CASRPGQSNQPQHF.

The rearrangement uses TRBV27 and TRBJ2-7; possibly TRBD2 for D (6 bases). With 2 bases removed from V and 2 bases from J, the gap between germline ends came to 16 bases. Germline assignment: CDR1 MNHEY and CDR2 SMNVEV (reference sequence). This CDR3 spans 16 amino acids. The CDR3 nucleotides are TGTGCCAGCAGTTTAATGGGCGGGACCAATACCTACGAGCAGTACTTC. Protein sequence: CASSLMGGTNTYEQYF.

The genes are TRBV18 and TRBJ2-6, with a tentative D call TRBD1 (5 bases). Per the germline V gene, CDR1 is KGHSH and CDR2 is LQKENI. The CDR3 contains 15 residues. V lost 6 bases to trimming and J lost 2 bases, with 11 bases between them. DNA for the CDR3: TGTGCCAGCTCGCTCGACAGAACTGGGGCCAACGTCCTGACTTTC. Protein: CASSLDRTGANVLTF. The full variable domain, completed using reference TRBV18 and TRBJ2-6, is NAGVMQNPRHLVRRRGQEARLRCSPMKGHSHVYWYRQLPEEGLKFMVYLQKENIIDESGMPKERFSAEFPKEGPSILRIQQVVRGDSAAYFCASSLDRTGANVLTFGAGSRLTVL.

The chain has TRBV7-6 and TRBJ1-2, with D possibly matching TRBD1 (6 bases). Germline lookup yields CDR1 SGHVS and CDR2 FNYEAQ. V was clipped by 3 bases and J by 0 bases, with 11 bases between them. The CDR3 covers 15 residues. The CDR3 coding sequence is TGTGCCAGCAGCTTGGGACGGACAGCTAACTATGGCTACACCTTC. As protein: CASSLGRTANYGYTF.

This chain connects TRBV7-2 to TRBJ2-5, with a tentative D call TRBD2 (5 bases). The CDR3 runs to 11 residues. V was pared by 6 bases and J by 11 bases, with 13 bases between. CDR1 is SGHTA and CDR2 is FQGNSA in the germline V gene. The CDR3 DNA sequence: TGTGCCAGCAGTTCGAAGGAGGCTCAGTACTTC. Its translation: CASSSKEAQYF.

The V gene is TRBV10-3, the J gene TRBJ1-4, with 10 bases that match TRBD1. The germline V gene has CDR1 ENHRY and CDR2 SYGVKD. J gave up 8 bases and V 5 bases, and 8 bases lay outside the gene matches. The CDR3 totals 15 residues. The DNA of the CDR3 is TGTGCCATCAGTCCCGGGACAGGGGAAAACGAAAAACTGTTTTTT. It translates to CAISPGTGENEKLFF.

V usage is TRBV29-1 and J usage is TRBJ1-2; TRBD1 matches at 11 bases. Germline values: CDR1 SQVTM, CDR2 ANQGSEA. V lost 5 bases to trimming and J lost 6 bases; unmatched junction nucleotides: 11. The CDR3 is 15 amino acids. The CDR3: CSVWRTGGDFNGYTF. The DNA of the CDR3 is TGCAGCGTTTGGAGGACAGGGGGCGATTTCAATGGCTACACCTTC.